A single sample gave rise to the 29 T cell receptor beta chains below, sequenced in a study of beta chain features in type 1 diabetes. Isolated RNA was reverse transcribed in full, so expressed TCRB transcripts were sequenced. The table came from immunoSEQ multiplex PCR; TCRdb's copy has only in-frame clones and leaves some out. The table lists fewer than 200,000 clones, about 8.1% of them singletons, with 0.55% to 0.75% in the top ten. The sequencing input was central memory CD4+ T cells from blood. The receptors derive from a man younger than 35 in good health.

The gene calls are TRBV7-2 and TRBJ1-1, with D maybe TRBD1 (5 bases). The CDR3 is 17 residues long. The V gene lost 2 bases and the J gene lost 2 bases, with 18 bases spanning the gap. Germline lookup yields CDR1 SGHTA and CDR2 FQGNSA. The CDR3 DNA is TGTGCCAGCAGCTTACCTACGACAGAGACACTTAACACTGAAGCTTTCTTT. This translates into CASSLPTTETLNTEAFF.

This clone was seen a few times. CDR3 sequence: CASSPRGITDTQYF. CDR3 bases: TGTGCCAGCAGCCCGCGGGGGATTACAGATACGCAGTATTTT. The V gene is TRBV7-2, the J gene TRBJ2-3, with 7 bases fitting TRBD2. The CDR3 length is 14 residues. Germline-derived CDR1 and CDR2 are SGHTA and FQGNSA. Trimming cost V 5 bases and J 3 bases; bases outside gene matches: 5.

In its sample, this clone was seen a few times. The V call is TRBV5-4, the J call TRBJ2-3, with 9 nucleotides matching TRBD1. The CDR3 runs 15 residues. CDR1 is SGHNT and CDR2 is YYREEE in the germline V gene (reference sequence). V was pared by 4 bases and J by 2 bases, with 5 bases of the junction left unmatched. Written as DNA, the CDR3 is TGTGCCAGCAGCCACGACAGGGGGATCACAGATACGCAGTATTTT. Protein: CASSHDRGITDTQYF. Based on the CDR3 plus reference TRBV5-4 and TRBJ2-3, the full variable domain is ETGVTQSPTHLIKTRGQQVTLRCSSQSGHNTVSWYQQALGQGPQFIFQYYREEENGRGNFPPRFSGLQFPNYSSELNVNALELDDSALYLCASSHDRGITDTQYFGPGTRLTVL.

This clone was counted between two and nine times. The chain recombines TRBV7-2 with TRBJ2-7; 10 nucleotides line up with TRBD1. The V segment lost 3 bases and the J segment 7 bases; nucleotides outside the gene matches: 6. The CDR3 consists of 14 residues. Germline CDR1 SGHTA, CDR2 FQGNSA. This chain's CDR3 is CASSFPGQGREQYF. The DNA for the CDR3 is TGTGCCAGCAGCTTCCCGGGACAGGGGAGGGAGCAGTACTTC.

The chain has TRBV5-1 and TRBJ2-1; 9 bases fit TRBD1. Germline CDR1 SGHRS, CDR2 YFSETQ. The CDR3 is 15 amino acids. Trimming took 4 bases from V and 4 from J; bases not matched to a gene: 6. CDR3 bases: TGCGCCAGCAGCCTCGGACAGGGGACGTACAATGAGCAGTTCTTC. Amino acids: CASSLGQGTYNEQFF.

At least ten counts were recorded for this clone. This sequence joins TRBV5-1 and TRBJ2-1; tentative D call: TRBD2 (6 bases). The CDR3 covers 14 residues. Trimming took 1 base from V and 8 from J, leaving 13 bases between them. The germline CDR1 and CDR2 sequences are SGHRS and YFSETQ. CDR3 DNA sequence: TGCGCCAGCAGCTTGTCCTCCTCGGGGGATGAGCAGTTCTTC. It is translated as CASSLSSSGDEQFF.

This clone showed up many times. The chain links TRBV11-1 to TRBJ2-1; 11 bases agree with TRBD2. CDR1 and CDR2 (germline): SGHAT, FQDESV (reference sequence). The CDR3 contains 15 residues. V lost 4 bases to trimming and J lost 9 bases; unmatched junction nucleotides: 8. The CDR3 is CASSSSGRREGEQFF. CDR3 DNA: TGTGCCAGCAGCTCTAGCGGGAGGAGGGAAGGTGAGCAGTTCTTC. Full variable domain (rest looked up from reference TRBV11-1 and TRBJ2-1): EAEVAQSPRYKITEKSQAVAFWCDPISGHATLYWYRQILGQGPELLVQFQDESVVDDSQLPKDRFSAERLKGVDSTLKIQPAELGDSAMYLCASSSSGRREGEQFFGPGTRLTVL.

The rearrangement uses TRBV9 and TRBJ2-2; weak D call: TRBD1 (5 bases). Germline V CDR1 and CDR2: SGDLS, YYNGEE. The CDR3 length is 14 residues. The V and J ends lost 7 bases and 6 bases respectively, with 16 bases between them. CDR3 coding DNA: TGTGCCAGCGGCTGGAAAGGGGAAGCCGGGGAGCTGTTTTTT. Amino acids: CASGWKGEAGELFF.

This clone was observed a few times. This chain connects TRBV7-3 to TRBJ1-1; 7 bases match TRBD1. The germline V gene has CDR1 SGHTA and CDR2 FQGTGA. This CDR3 has 13 amino acids. After removal of 4 bases from V and 5 bases from J, the junction contained 4 bases not matched to a gene. CDR3 residues: CASSSQQGTEAFF. The CDR3 DNA is TGTGCCAGCAGCTCTCAACAGGGGACTGAAGCTTTCTTT.

This clone was observed a few times. The J gene is TRBJ1-1, the V gene TRBV7-9, with 7 nucleotides matching TRBD1. V was pared by 0 bases and J by 3 bases, with 7 bases of the junction left unmatched. This CDR3 region has 16 residues. CDR1 and CDR2 from the germline V gene are SEHNR and FQNEAQ (reference sequence). The CDR3 protein is CASSLALGRGDTEAFF. In DNA form, the CDR3 reads TGTGCCAGCAGCTTAGCGCTAGGCAGGGGGGACACTGAAGCTTTCTTT. The variable domain in full, with the rest retrieved from reference TRBV7-9 and TRBJ1-1, is DTGVSQNPRHKITKRGQNVTFRCDPISEHNRLYWYRQTLGQGPEFLTYFQNEAQLEKSRLLSDRFSAERPKGSFSTLEIQRTEQGDSAMYLCASSLALGRGDTEAFFGQGTRLTVV.

The table lists this clone with a few counts. This sequence joins TRBV5-1 and TRBJ2-1; possible D gene TRBD1, 7 bases. This CDR3 spans 14 amino acids. Per germline, CDR1 SGHRS and CDR2 YFSETQ. Trimming took off 3 bases at V and 5 bases at J, with 12 bases between the two ends. For the CDR3, the DNA is TGCGCCAGCAGCTGGGGGGACAGAAACAATGAGCAGTTCTTC. Translated, it gives CASSWGDRNNEQFF.

This clone has a handful of counts. In DNA, the CDR3 is TGTGCCAGCAGTGAAGCGGCGGTATCCCCACAGTTCTTC. This codes for CASSEAAVSPQFF. The V call is TRBV6-1, the J call TRBJ2-1; no firm D call. Germline loops: CDR1 MNHNS, CDR2 SASEGT. The CDR3 is made up of 13 amino acids. V was trimmed by 0 bases and J by 13 bases, leaving 13 bases between them.

This clone was seen at least ten times. The V and J genes are TRBV29-1 and TRBJ2-1, with D possibly being TRBD1 (6 bases). This CDR3 spans 12 amino acids. The ends were cut back, 3 bases at V and 15 bases at J, with 18 bases in the middle. Germline values: CDR1 SQVTM, CDR2 ANQGSEA. The CDR3 DNA sequence: TGCAGCGTTGATGTTCCGAACAGGGAGTCGTTCTTC. This codes for CSVDVPNRESFF.

The chain is built from TRBV2 and TRBJ1-5; D call uncertain. V lost 6 bases and J lost 5, with 11 bases in between. Germline CDR1 SNHLY, CDR2 FYNNEI. The CDR3 spans 13 residues. The CDR3 protein is CASSEIGDQPQHF. The CDR3 bases are TGTGCCAGCAGCGAAATCGGTGATCAGCCCCAGCATTTT.

The gene calls are TRBV28 and TRBJ2-7; D may be TRBD2 (5 bases). CDR1 is MDHEN, CDR2 SYDVKM, per germline. CDR3 length: 15 residues. V lost 8 bases to trimming and J lost 5 bases, with 22 bases between them. The CDR3 region is CASGTPPELGHEQYF. The CDR3, as DNA: TGTGCCAGCGGAACACCCCCCGAACTAGGACACGAGCAGTACTTC.

This clone occurred a few times. The chain links TRBV7-3 to TRBJ2-2; 11 bases map to TRBD1. J lost 9 bases, V lost 3 bases, and 9 bases had no gene match. The CDR3 is 16 amino acids. Germline V lookup: CDR1 SGHTA, CDR2 FQGTGA. The CDR3 DNA reads TGTGCCAGCAGCTTGACCGGGACAGGGGGTTTTCGGGAGCTGTTTTTT. Translation: CASSLTGTGGFRELFF.

The chain recombines TRBV18 with TRBJ2-1; TRBD2 matches 7 bases. With V trimmed by 4 bases and J by 6 bases, 12 bases remained unmatched. CDR3 length: 16 amino acids. Germline V gene data show CDR1 as KGHSH and CDR2 as LQKENI. The CDR3 nucleotides read TGTGCCAGCTCACTACGCACTAGCGCAGACCTCAATGAGCAGTTCTTC. Amino acids: CASSLRTSADLNEQFF.

The chain combines TRBV5-4 with TRBJ2-7; no clear D gene. V gave up 4 bases and J gave up 2 bases, with 10 bases separating them. CDR3 size: 13 residues. Germline assignment: CDR1 SGHNT and CDR2 YYREEE (reference sequence). The CDR3 DNA reads TGTGCCAGCAGCAGCCCAGGCACCTACGAGCAGTACTTC. It codes for CASSSPGTYEQYF.

V and J are TRBV7-8 and TRBJ2-7; 7 nucleotides align to TRBD1. V was clipped by 5 bases and J by 1 base; unmatched bases: 5. Germline values: CDR1 SGHVS, CDR2 FQNEAQ. The CDR3 is made up of 14 amino acids. The CDR3 reads CASSPTGTSYEQYF. The DNA of the CDR3 is TGTGCCAGCAGCCCGACAGGGACATCCTACGAGCAGTACTTC. The variable domain in full, with the rest retrieved from reference TRBV7-8 and TRBJ2-7, is GAGVSQSPRYKVAKRGQDVALRCDPISGHVSLFWYQQALGQGPEFLTYFQNEAQLDKSGLPSDRFFAERPEGSVSTLKIQRTQQEDSAVYLCASSPTGTSYEQYFGPGTRLTVT.

The chain employs TRBV30 and TRBJ2-2; D not resolved. Trimming pared 0 bases from V and 7 bases from J, leaving 12 bases between. The CDR3 spans 14 residues. Germline CDR1 and CDR2: GTSNPN and SVGIG (reference sequence). The CDR3 spells CAWSVRLARGELFF. The CDR3 nucleotides are TGTGCCTGGAGTGTACGTTTGGCACGCGGGGAGCTGTTTTTT.

Worth noting for this clone: Within the sample, other DNA sequences also encode this same CDR3. This sequence joins TRBV29-1 and TRBJ2-3; the match to TRBD1 covers 8 bases. J was trimmed by 1 base and V by 6 bases; bases with no gene match: 3. CDR1 is SQVTM and CDR2 is ANQGSEA in the germline V gene. The CDR3 is 13 amino acids. The CDR3 here is CSVGTGGTDTQYF. CDR3 bases: TGCAGCGTGGGGACAGGTGGCACAGATACGCAGTATTTT.

This sequence joins TRBV28 and TRBJ1-5; D gene unclear. This CDR3 contains 14 residues. Trimming pared 5 bases from V and 5 bases from J, leaving 13 bases between. Germline-derived CDR1 and CDR2 are MDHEN and SYDVKM. The CDR3 DNA reads as TGTGCCAGCAGTCTCCAAATCGGGGATCAGCCCCAGCATTTT. It is translated as CASSLQIGDQPQHF.

This clone was picked up a small number of times. The V call is TRBV11-2, the J call TRBJ1-1; D not resolved. Germline V CDR1 and CDR2: SGHAT, FQNNGV. CDR3 length: 14 residues. V lost 2 bases to trimming and J lost 4 bases, with 11 bases between them. CDR3 in DNA: TGTGCCAGCAGCTTATCTCGGGTGGGCACTGAAGCTTTCTTT. Translated, it gives CASSLSRVGTEAFF.

The chain employs TRBV14 and TRBJ2-7, with 9 positions matching TRBD1. Trimming took 3 bases from V and 5 from J; bases not matched to a gene: 2. The germline V gene has CDR1 SGHDN and CDR2 FVKESK. The CDR3 loop spans 13 amino acids. CDR3: CASSQTGGNEQYF. DNA of the CDR3: TGTGCCAGCAGCCAGACAGGGGGTAACGAGCAGTACTTC. Combining the CDR3 with reference TRBV14 and TRBJ2-7 gives the whole variable domain EAGVTQFPSHSVIEKGQTVTLRCDPISGHDNLYWYRRVMGKEIKFLLHFVKESKQDESGMPNNRFLAERTGGTYSTLKVQPAELEDSGVYFCASSQTGGNEQYFGPGTRLTVT.

The CDR3: CATSRDMFPSSYEQYF. The DNA of the CDR3 is TGTGCCACCAGCAGAGATATGTTCCCGAGCTCCTACGAGCAGTACTTC. The rearrangement uses TRBV15 and TRBJ2-7; D is uncertain. This CDR3 spans 16 amino acids. Germline V gives CDR1 LNHNV, CDR2 YYDKDF (reference sequence). Trimming cost V 0 bases and J 0 bases, with 12 bases left between them.

This clone was seen only a few times. The chain combines TRBV11-1 with TRBJ1-2; TRBD1 agrees at 7 bases. CDR1 is SGHAT, CDR2 FQDESV, per germline (reference sequence). The CDR3 has 12 residues. V shed 5 bases and J 8 bases; nucleotides not matched to a gene: 5. The CDR3 loop reads CASSNRDRGYTF. CDR3 nucleotide sequence: TGTGCCAGCAGCAACAGGGACAGAGGCTACACCTTC.

In its sample, this clone was seen a few times. The rearrangement links TRBV7-3 to TRBJ2-3, with 11 bases identical to TRBD2. The J segment lost 4 bases and the V segment lost 5 bases, leaving 8 bases of the junction unmatched. Looked up from germline, CDR1 is SGHTA and CDR2 is FQGTGA. The CDR3 sequence is 16 residues long. The CDR3 reads CASSRGGTSGADTQYF. CDR3 nucleotide sequence: TGTGCCAGCAGCAGGGGCGGGACTAGCGGCGCAGATACGCAGTATTTT.

This clone was seen more than once but under ten times. The chain has TRBV7-2 and TRBJ1-6, with 9 bases fitting TRBD1. The CDR3 loop spans 15 amino acids. V dropped 5 bases and J dropped 9; count of bases not matched to a gene: 8. Germline assignment: CDR1 SGHTA and CDR2 FQGNSA. CDR3 in DNA: TGTGCCAGCAGCAGCGGACAGGGGATGGGTTCACCCCTCCACTTT. It is translated as CASSSGQGMGSPLHF.

This chain links TRBV18 with TRBJ1-4, with 9 bases aligning to TRBD1. The CDR3 extends over 15 amino acids. Germline V lookup: CDR1 KGHSH, CDR2 LQKENI. V lost 6 bases, J lost 7 bases, and 9 bases stayed unmatched. The CDR3 is CASSFAGTGSEKLFF. CDR3 sequence (DNA): TGTGCCAGCTCCTTCGCCGGGACAGGGTCTGAAAAACTGTTTTTT.